This note documents a single T cell receptor beta chain sequence. Its specificity is unknown. This sample is part of a study of siplizumab effects on memory and regulatory T cells. Points from the study as a whole: Tregs that proliferated in siplizumab cultures did not have their suppressive function confirmed. Proliferating clones, CD4+ or CD8+, lacked an assignable naive or memory phenotype in roughly 75-96% of cases. Just a small share of alloreactive clones was traced back to unstimulated subsets.

Around 100,000 TCR templates underwent assay in each sample. Here immunoSEQ multiplex PCR was the method, and the copy in TCRdb shows in-frame clones only, minus some. The table has approximately 94,000 clones, roughly 96% seen once. This CDR3 comprises 13 residues. Germline V gives CDR1 SQVTM, CDR2 ANQGSEA. V was shortened by 3 bases and J by 4 bases, with 10 bases between the two germline ends. The chain couples TRBV29-1 to TRBJ1-3, with unresolved D. The source of this sequence is a human donor in good health. Source material: naive CD4+ T cells sorted from blood. This CDR3 is CSVEEVAGNTIYF. Written as DNA, the CDR3 is TGCAGCGTTGAGGAGGTGGCCGGAAACACCATATATTTT.